This TCR beta chain was identified during a study of T cell responses to AZD1222 COVID-19 vaccine. Trimming removed 0 bases at V and 5 bases at J, with 17 bases between. CDR3 length equals 17 residues. CDR1 and CDR2 (germline): LGHNA, YSLEER. Findings of the study overall: Only a handful of AZD1222 recipients, several in all, had baseline seropositivity. CD4 TCRs associated with vaccination spanned spike, dominating at 160-218 and 743-854. Repertoires were obtained only post-peak T cell response. Epitopes outside B.1.351 and B.1.1.7 mutated regions reportedly drew nearly half of spike TCRs.

Clones were read by immunoSEQ multiplex PCR, and TCRdb kept only the in-frame ones, dropping some. The repertoire holds 200,000 or so clones, with over 80% as singletons. A remark on this clone: Antigen: not known.

The sample was peripheral blood, taken on day 0 of MenACWY control vaccination. The chain joins TRBV4-3 to TRBJ1-5; no clear D gene. This TCR derives from an adult in good health. The CDR3: CASSQEPHLGRDQPQHF. The CDR3 region has the DNA TGCGCCAGCAGCCAAGAGCCACACTTAGGGCGGGATCAGCCCCAGCATTTT.